This T cell receptor beta chain is drawn from a study of shared clonotypes between healthy human individuals. Whole-study results and caveats: Despite large depth, rarefaction showed incomplete sorted-subset sequencing. Donors were few, which limited the genetic and exposure-history diversity represented. Clonotypes shared by all four sorted-subset donors had higher generation probabilities than non-shared clonotypes.

This clone was observed a single time. The antigen is undetermined. Per sorted-subset replicate PCR, input was about 180 ng DNA, representing roughly 29,000 T cell genomes. The assay was immunoSEQ multiplex PCR, and TCRdb's table has in-frame clones only and misses some. The table has hundreds of thousands of clones, about 95% seen once; the top ten hold roughly 0.1%. CD8 cells classed as naive were CD45RO-negative and positively selected for CCR7, excluding terminally differentiated effector memory CD45RA+ cells. Germline loops: CDR1 SGHDT, CDR2 YYEEEE. Trimming pared 0 bases from V and 0 bases from J, leaving 13 bases between. The CDR3 is 17 amino acids.

The sequence was obtained from a woman aged 25-40 years in good health. The chain has TRBV5-6 and TRBJ2-1; weak D call: TRBD1 (5 bases). The sequenced sample was naive CD8+ T cells sorted from blood. Here the CDR3 reads CASSLAGIGTSYNEQFF. The CDR3 DNA sequence: TGTGCCAGCAGCTTGGCAGGGATCGGAACCTCCTACAATGAGCAGTTCTTC.